The 26 T cell receptor beta chains below all came from one sample that was sequenced in a study of T cell responses to AZD1222 COVID-19 vaccine. Sequenced by immunoSEQ multiplex PCR; TCRdb stores in-frame clones only, minus some. The table shows roughly 100,000 clones, with 70% to 90% occurring only once. This specimen was peripheral blood, taken on day 0 of AZD1222 vaccination. The origin of the receptors is an adult in good health.

The V call is TRBV7-3, the J call TRBJ2-6; D is undetermined. The CDR3 is made up of 17 amino acids. Germline V gives CDR1 SGHTA, CDR2 FQGTGA. Trimming left V 2 bases short and J 2 bases short, with 13 bases between. The CDR3 reads CASSLVAKGAGANVLTF. The CDR3 region has the DNA TGTGCCAGCAGCTTAGTCGCAAAAGGAGCTGGGGCCAACGTCCTGACTTTC.

The chain uses TRBV5-1 and TRBJ1-1, with 8 bases matching TRBD1. The CDR3 contains 16 residues. Germline V CDR1 and CDR2: SGHRS, YFSETQ. With V trimmed by 5 bases and J by 4 bases, 13 bases remained unmatched. In DNA, the CDR3 is TGCGCCAGCAGGGCCGCCTCCGGGACAGGACCCACTGAAGCTTTCTTT. It translates to CASRAASGTGPTEAFF.

On this clone itself: Without the conserved terminal phenylalanine or tryptophan, this CDR3 likely stems from a read error. The chain couples TRBV10-3 to TRBJ1-6; no reliable D call. The V gene lost 2 bases and the J gene lost 0 bases, with 8 bases spanning the gap. The CDR3 extends over 16 amino acids. Per the germline V gene, CDR1 is ENHRY and CDR2 is SYGVKD. In nucleotides, the CDR3 is TGTGCCATCAGTGAGGAGCGAATCTCCTATAATTCACCCCTCCACCTT. Residues: CAISEERISYNSPLHL.

This clone showed up just once. V is TRBV2 and J is TRBJ1-3; D gene ambiguous. The CDR3 spans 16 residues. CDR1 is SNHLY, CDR2 FYNNEI, per germline. Trimming shortened V by 4 bases and J by 0 bases, and 13 bases separated the two germline ends. This CDR3 is CASSVWGHNSGNTIYF. In nucleotides, the CDR3 is TGTGCCAGCAGTGTTTGGGGTCATAACTCTGGAAACACCATATATTTT.

The chain couples TRBV6-1 to TRBJ2-7, with 11 bases matching TRBD2. CDR1 and CDR2 from the germline V gene are MNHNS and SASEGT. J gave up 3 bases and V 0 bases, and 1 base lay outside the gene matches. This CDR3 spans 15 amino acids. CDR3 nucleotides: TGTGCCAGCAGTGAAGCTAGCGGGGGGGTCTACGAGCAGTACTTC. It specifies CASSEASGGVYEQYF.

This chain connects TRBV27 to TRBJ2-5; D tentatively fits TRBD1 or TRBD2 (5 bases each). V lost 5 bases, J lost 5 bases, and 12 bases lay in between. CDR3 length: 13 amino acids. Germline values: CDR1 MNHEY, CDR2 SMNVEV (reference sequence). CDR3: CASSTLRGETQYF. The CDR3, as DNA: TGTGCCAGCAGTACCCTGAGGGGTGAGACCCAGTACTTC.

This clone appeared once. The chain employs TRBV6-4 and TRBJ1-2, with 7 positions matching TRBD1. This CDR3 comprises 13 residues. Trimming cost V 8 bases and J 4 bases; bases outside gene matches: 7. CDR1 MRHNA and CDR2 SNTAGT come from the germline V gene. This CDR3 reads CASSPGGGYGYTF. In DNA, the CDR3 is TGTGCCAGCTCACCAGGGGGGGGCTATGGCTACACCTTC.

V gene TRBV5-5 combines with J gene TRBJ2-3; TRBD2 matches at 7 bases. This CDR3 spans 14 amino acids. Germline trimming cut 4 bases from V and 6 bases from J; bases unmatched to any gene: 8. Germline V gives CDR1 SGHKS, CDR2 YYEKEE (reference sequence). CDR3 residues: CASSPVGGMDTQYF. CDR3 in DNA: TGTGCCAGCAGCCCCGTGGGGGGGATGGATACGCAGTATTTT. Looking up the rest from reference TRBV5-5 and TRBJ2-3 gives the full variable domain: DAGVTQSPTHLIKTRGQQVTLRCSPISGHKSVSWYQQVLGQGPQFIFQYYEKEERGRGNFPDRFSARQFPNYSSELNVNALLLGDSALYLCASSPVGGMDTQYFGPGTRLTVL.

This sequence joins TRBV19 and TRBJ2-3; possibly TRBD1 for D (6 bases). The length of the CDR3 is 17 residues. V was clipped by 0 bases and J by 4 bases, with 17 bases between them. CDR1 and CDR2 from the germline V gene are LNHDA and SQIVND (reference sequence). The CDR3 nucleotides read TGTGCCAGTAGTATAGATCTTAAAGTGTACAGGGCAGATACGCAGTATTTT. It specifies CASSIDLKVYRADTQYF. The full variable domain, rest sourced from reference TRBV19 and TRBJ2-3, is DGGITQSPKYLFRKEGQNVTLSCEQNLNHDAMYWYRQDPGQGLRLIYYSQIVNDFQKGDIAEGYSVSREKKESFPLTVTSAQKNPTAFYLCASSIDLKVYRADTQYFGPGTRLTVL.

The chain carries TRBV27 and TRBJ1-1, with D perhaps TRBD1 (6 bases). The CDR3 contains 17 residues. Trimming cost V 5 bases and J 1 base, with 20 bases left between them. The germline V gene has CDR1 MNHEY and CDR2 SMNVEV (reference sequence). The CDR3 bases are TGTGCCAGCAGTAAACAGGGCTACAACCGACAGAACACTGAAGCTTTCTTT. It specifies CASSKQGYNRQNTEAFF.

The V call is TRBV9, the J call TRBJ1-4, with D possibly being TRBD1 (5 bases). Germline V CDR1 and CDR2: SGDLS, YYNGEE. This CDR3 contains 16 residues. V shed 3 bases and J shed 5 bases, with 17 bases lying between them. CDR3: CASSAQTGTENEKLFF. The CDR3 DNA reads TGTGCCAGCAGCGCTCAGACCGGGACGGAGAATGAAAAACTGTTTTTT.

The chain combines TRBV5-6 with TRBJ2-5; 7 bases agree with TRBD1. Per the germline V gene, CDR1 is SGHDT and CDR2 is YYEEEE. The CDR3 sequence is 11 residues long. J lost 10 bases, V lost 3 bases, and 3 bases had no gene match. The chain's CDR3 is CASSYDRDQYF. In nucleotides, the CDR3 is TGTGCCAGCAGCTACGACAGGGACCAGTACTTC.

The CDR3 DNA is TGTGCCAGCAGCCAAGATAGGGGTAGTGGGGGGGCGATGGATACGCAGTATTTT. This encodes CASSQDRGSGGAMDTQYF. This chain joins TRBV3-1 (or the pseudogene TRBV3-2) and TRBJ2-3; perhaps TRBD2 as D (7 bases). Germline loops: CDR1 LGHDT, CDR2 YNNKEL (reference sequence). The CDR3 loop spans 18 amino acids. Trimming removed 0 bases at V and 6 bases at J, with 22 bases between.

This clone was picked up one time. This sequence joins TRBV19 and TRBJ1-2; no firm D call. The germline V gene encodes CDR1 LNHDA and CDR2 SQIVND (reference sequence). Trimming took off 6 bases at V and 0 bases at J, with 8 bases between the two ends. The CDR3 is made up of 13 amino acids. The CDR3 protein is CASRQAANYGYTF. CDR3 nucleotide sequence: TGTGCCAGTAGGCAGGCGGCTAACTATGGCTACACCTTC.

This clone was found a few times. The V gene is TRBV6-5, the J gene TRBJ1-2; D is perhaps TRBD1 (5 bases). This CDR3 comprises 13 residues. Germline-derived CDR1 and CDR2 are MNHEY and SVGAGI. The germline V and J ends were trimmed by 7 bases and 4 bases, with 13 bases remaining between them. The CDR3 reads CASIWGGPYGYTF. The DNA of the CDR3 is TGTGCCAGCATATGGGGGGGTCCCTATGGCTACACCTTC.

This clone was observed once. The chain couples TRBV3-1 (or the pseudogene TRBV3-2) to TRBJ2-1; D may be TRBD1 or TRBD2 (5 bases each). Germline lookup yields CDR1 LGHDT and CDR2 YNNKEL (reference sequence). The CDR3 extends over 13 amino acids. The V end was cut by 0 bases, the J end by 13 bases, with 13 bases between. The CDR3 DNA reads TGTGCCAGCAGCCAAGATAGGCCAGGGAGTCAGTTCTTC. Translated, it gives CASSQDRPGSQFF.

The chain combines TRBV2 with TRBJ2-2, with 12 positions matching TRBD2. Germline V gene sequence: CDR1 SNHLY, CDR2 FYNNEI. J lost 2 bases, V lost 6 bases, and 4 bases had no gene match. The CDR3 spans 16 residues. CDR3: CASRRLAGANTGELFF. CDR3 DNA sequence: TGTGCCAGCAGGCGACTAGCGGGGGCTAACACCGGGGAGCTGTTTTTT.

The rearrangement links TRBV3-1 (or the pseudogene TRBV3-2) to TRBJ2-1, with TRBD1 as a possible D gene (5 bases). This CDR3 region has 16 residues. Germline CDR1 reads LGHDT; CDR2 reads YNNKEL (reference sequence). V shed 4 bases and J shed 4 bases, with 17 bases lying between them. The CDR3 DNA reads as TGTGCCAGCAGCCGCACGGACAATCCCACTTACAATGAGCAGTTCTTC. Encoded protein: CASSRTDNPTYNEQFF.

The rearrangement links TRBV6-1 to TRBJ2-1; TRBD1 might be the D (6 bases). Trimming shortened V by 2 bases and J by 3 bases, and 20 bases separated the two germline ends. CDR1 is MNHNS and CDR2 is SASEGT in the germline V gene. The CDR3 extends over 18 amino acids. DNA of the CDR3: TGTGCCAGCAGTGAAAGGGGTCGACAGGAGACCCACTACAATGAGCAGTTCTTC. Translation: CASSERGRQETHYNEQFF.

This rearrangement joins TRBV27 to TRBJ1-2; 7 nucleotides line up with TRBD1. This CDR3 spans 13 amino acids. The ends lost 6 bases at V and 4 bases at J; junction bases unmatched: 5. Germline loops: CDR1 MNHEY, CDR2 SMNVEV (reference sequence). In nucleotides, the CDR3 is TGTGCCAGCAGCCGACAGGGAGCCTATGGCTACACCTTC. Its translation: CASSRQGAYGYTF.

The chain recombines TRBV30 with TRBJ2-3, with 10 bases that match TRBD2. The CDR3 runs 14 residues. CDR1 is GTSNPN and CDR2 is SVGIG in the germline V gene (reference sequence). J lost 0 bases, V lost 5 bases, and 2 bases had no gene match. The DNA for the CDR3 is TGTGCCTGGGGACTAGCGGCTAGCACAGATACGCAGTATTTT. As protein: CAWGLAASTDTQYF.

This clone showed up just once. The chain recombines TRBV6-5 with TRBJ2-3; perhaps TRBD1 as D (5 bases). The CDR3 extends over 16 amino acids. CDR1 is MNHEY and CDR2 is SVGAGI in the germline V gene. Trimming cost V 0 bases and J 2 bases, with 12 bases left between them. The CDR3 region has the DNA TGTGCCAGCAGTTACTCCCAGGGCGGAACCACAGATACGCAGTATTTT. Translating gives CASSYSQGGTTDTQYF.

This clone has a single count. This chain joins TRBV5-3 and TRBJ2-7; D might be TRBD2 (5 bases). TRBV5-3 is labeled an ORF, and its function is uncertain. Trimming removed 10 bases at V and 2 bases at J, with 16 bases between. The CDR3 has 13 amino acids. In DNA, the CDR3 is TGTGCCTCCCCCCGAGGGAATCCCTACGAGCAGTACTTC. Amino acid sequence: CASPRGNPYEQYF.

This chain links TRBV19 with TRBJ2-1; 11 bases are shared with TRBD2. The CDR3 covers 16 residues. The J segment lost 10 bases and the V segment lost 6 bases, leaving 14 bases of the junction unmatched. CDR1 and CDR2 from the germline V gene are LNHDA and SQIVND (reference sequence). The CDR3 reads CASRLTGLAAREEQFF. The CDR3 coding sequence is TGTGCCAGTAGACTTACGGGACTAGCGGCCCGTGAGGAGCAGTTCTTC.

This clone has only one observation. This chain links TRBV7-8 with TRBJ1-2, with D hard to call. This CDR3 region has 16 residues. Trimming shortened V by 1 base and J by 0 bases, and 12 bases separated the two germline ends. The germline V gene has CDR1 SGHVS and CDR2 FQNEAQ. The DNA of the CDR3 is TGTGCCAGCAGCTTAGATAGGATGGGGTCTAACTATGGCTACACCTTC. The encoded protein is CASSLDRMGSNYGYTF.

The chain has TRBV6-1 and TRBJ1-2; D call uncertain. CDR1 MNHNS and CDR2 SASEGT come from the germline V gene. This CDR3 has 13 residues. Deletions cut 1 base from V and 6 bases from J, with 9 bases between. The CDR3 protein is CASSEDRLDGYTF. DNA for the CDR3: TGTGCCAGCAGTGAAGACAGATTGGATGGCTACACCTTC.